This TCR beta chain is drawn from a study of early T cells in non-severe SARS-CoV-2 infection. Background on the study: Chains were not paired, and sequencing was done on bulk RNA from unsorted whole blood. Findings and caveats of the study: The matching step, a VDJdb search, favored anti-spike CD8 responses and missed private and CD4 specificities.

Germline V gene lookup returns CDR1 KGHSH and CDR2 LQKENI. The V and J ends lost 2 bases and 0 bases respectively, with 11 bases between them. This CDR3 contains 15 residues. This clonotype was found many times. Its antigen is unidentified. The TCR library protocol was used to attach unique molecular identifiers. These identifiers were attached to individual cDNA molecules. TCRdb analysed the 5' RACE reads with MiXCR anew, one entry per CDR3 protein. Here the sample spans roughly 33,000 distinct CDR3 sequences, under 6% being singletons. This clonotype was sampled from an adult who was a healthcare worker with PCR-confirmed SARS-CoV-2 infection or an uninfected control (not recorded which). The V gene is TRBV18, the J gene TRBJ2-7; no clear D. Sequenced sample: whole blood. The CDR3 region has the DNA TGTGCCAGCTCACCAATGGCAACCCGCTCCTACGAGCAGTACTTC. Protein: CASSPMATRSYEQYF.